The 24 T cell receptor beta chains below come from one sample, sequenced in a study of breast tumors, draining lymph nodes, adjacent tissues (TCRdb year 2016). The library came from multiplex PCR. This sample was sequenced with an Illumina HiSeq 2000. The public sequencing data were trimmed at Q25 with fastp and processed into clonotypes with MiXCR by TCRdb, which kept only in-frame beta chains. Each entry is one CDR3 protein sequence, shown with its most common DNA and genes. In this sample the table shows under 20,000 distinct CDR3 sequences, about 45% of which occur a single time. Approximately 21% of the sample rests with the top ten. Sequenced material: breast tumor tissue. The origin of the receptors is a female donor with breast cancer. Some clones in this sample may be carry-over from other donors' samples.

Relative to its sample, this clonotype is medium-sized (0.01 to 0.1%). The chain links TRBV19 to TRBJ2-1; 10 bases line up with TRBD2. With 5 bases clipped from V and 9 bases from J, the junction kept 7 bases outside the gene matches. The CDR3 contains 14 residues. The germline V gene encodes CDR1 LNHDA and CDR2 SQIVND (reference sequence). The CDR3 DNA reads as TGTGCCAGTAGTGCGGGACTAGCGTTAGGTGAGCAGTTCTTC. It is translated as CASSAGLALGEQFF.

The gene calls are TRBV30 and TRBJ1-2; D not resolved. The V gene lost 3 bases and the J gene lost 2 bases, with 22 bases spanning the gap. CDR1 is GTSNPN and CDR2 is SVGIG in the germline V gene (reference sequence). This CDR3 contains 17 residues. This CDR3 is CAWRGHFTGEGNYGYTF. CDR3 nucleotide sequence: TGTGCCTGGAGAGGGCACTTCACCGGGGAGGGAAACTATGGCTACACCTTC.

This chain links TRBV5-1 with TRBJ1-2, with D possibly being TRBD1 (5 bases). Germline CDR1 reads SGHRS; CDR2 reads YFSETQ. V was cut by 4 bases and J by 9 bases, with 19 bases left in between. The CDR3 is made up of 14 amino acids. In DNA, the CDR3 is TGCGCCAGCAGCCCCCAAAGGGACCTAGGGCGCTACACCTTC. It codes for CASSPQRDLGRYTF. Full variable domain (outside the CDR3, taken from reference TRBV5-1 and TRBJ1-2): KAGVTQTPRYLIKTRGQQVTLSCSPISGHRSVSWYQQTPGQGLQFLFEYFSETQRNKGNFPGRFSGRQFSNSRSEMNVSTLELGDSALYLCASSPQRDLGRYTFGSGTRLTVV.

This clonotype showed up just a few times. The V and J genes are TRBV20-1 and TRBJ2-3, with 9 bases aligning to TRBD2. The V segment lost 1 base and the J segment 6 bases; nucleotides outside the gene matches: 8. CDR3 length: 15 amino acids. CDR1 and CDR2 from the germline V gene are DFQATT and SNEGSKA (reference sequence). Here the CDR3 reads CSARGASGAGDTQYF. The DNA of the CDR3 is TGCAGTGCTAGAGGGGCTAGCGGGGCCGGGGATACGCAGTATTTT.

This clonotype was detected once. This CDR3 is missing its conserved last phenylalanine or tryptophan, likely due to a read error. V and J are TRBV6-1 and TRBJ2-7; TRBD2 might be the D (5 bases). This CDR3 region has 12 residues. Trimming left V 8 bases short and J 7 bases short, with 15 bases between. Germline V lookup: CDR1 MNHNS, CDR2 SASEGT. DNA of the CDR3: TGTGCCAGCTCCCGGACTTTCTTGGAGCAGTACCTC. Protein: CASSRTFLEQYL.

This clonotype was recorded many times. The chain carries TRBV3-1 and TRBJ2-7; the match to TRBD2 covers 10 bases. The germline V gene has CDR1 LGHDT and CDR2 YNNKEL (reference sequence). V lost 5 bases and J lost 4; bases outside the gene matches: 11. The CDR3 is 16 residues long. The CDR3: CASSVRGPSGGYEQYF. DNA of the CDR3: TGTGCCAGCAGCGTACGTGGACCTAGCGGGGGTTACGAGCAGTACTTC.

This clonotype was counted between two and nine times. The genes are TRBV19 and TRBJ1-1; 7 bases line up with TRBD1. The germline CDR1 and CDR2 sequences are LNHDA and SQIVND (reference sequence). This CDR3 comprises 15 residues. V shed 9 bases, J shed 2 bases, and the junction held 12 bases outside the gene matches. In DNA form, the CDR3 reads TGTGCCAGCGCTGAGACAGGGAGCGGAAACACTGAAGCTTTCTTT. It is translated as CASAETGSGNTEAFF.

V is TRBV12-3 or TRBV12-4 and J is TRBJ2-5; weak D call: TRBD2 (6 bases). V shed 5 bases and J shed 2 bases, with 9 bases lying between them. The CDR3 contains 13 residues. In nucleotides, the CDR3 is TGTGCCAGCAGTCGGGACTTACAAGAGACCCAGTACTTC. It specifies CASSRDLQETQYF.

This clonotype was seen at least ten times. The rearrangement links TRBV12-3 or TRBV12-4 to TRBJ2-2, with D unclear. CDR3 size: 12 residues. Deletions cut 6 bases from V and 6 bases from J, with 8 bases between. The CDR3 nucleotides read TGTGCCAGCAGCATTGGTGCCGGGGAGCTGTTTTTT. Amino acids: CASSIGAGELFF.

By share of the sample, this clonotype is medium-sized. J is TRBJ2-7 and V is TRBV29-1; D is unresolved. CDR1 and CDR2 (germline): SQVTM, ANQGSEA. This CDR3 is built from 11 residues. Trimming shortened V by 0 bases and J by 2 bases, and 2 bases separated the two germline ends. The CDR3 region is CSVEEAYEQYF. CDR3 nucleotides: TGCAGCGTTGAAGAGGCCTACGAGCAGTACTTC.

This clonotype was observed at least ten times. One end of the junction fails to match germline, which may point to a read error. CDR3 sequence reads: CTSRRRVGSSYEQYF. Here the CDR3 DNA reads TGTACCAGCCGGCGCCGCGTCGGTAGCTCCTACGAGCAGTACTTC. The rearrangement links TRBV6-5 to TRBJ2-7; D is unresolved. The CDR3 covers 15 residues. CDR1 and CDR2 from the germline V gene are MNHEY and SVGAGI.

V usage is TRBV29-1 and J usage is TRBJ1-2; D call uncertain. The CDR3 spans 10 residues. Trimming removed 4 bases at V and 7 bases at J, with 7 bases between. The germline V gene encodes CDR1 SQVTM and CDR2 ANQGSEA. Here the CDR3 DNA reads TGCAGCGTTGGTTACGGTGGCTACACCTTC. This encodes CSVGYGGYTF. The full variable domain, completed using reference TRBV29-1 and TRBJ1-2, is SAVISQKPSRDICQRGTSLTIQCQVDSQVTMMFWYRQQPGQSLTLIATANQGSEATYESGFVIDKFPISRPNLTFSTLTVSNMSPEDSSIYLCSVGYGGYTFGSGTRLTVV.

The table lists this clonotype with many counts. A much larger clonotype is one base distant, so this may be a read error. This CDR3 is CASSPSGSWSETQHF. DNA for the CDR3: TGTGCCAGCAGCCCTAGCGGGAGTTGGTCGGAGACCCAGCACTTC. The V call is TRBV7-3, the J call TRBJ2-5; 10 bases fit TRBD2. This CDR3 region has 15 residues. Looked up from germline, CDR1 is SGHTA and CDR2 is FQGTGA.

The rearrangement joins TRBV20-1 to TRBJ2-7, with 12 bases identical to TRBD1. The CDR3 runs 14 residues. Trimming took 7 bases from V and 4 from J; bases not matched to a gene: 8. Germline V gene lookup returns CDR1 DFQATT and CDR2 SNEGSKA (reference sequence). As DNA, the CDR3 is TGCAGTGGCCCCGGGACAGGGGGCTGGTACGAGCAGTACTTC. It encodes CSGPGTGGWYEQYF.

The genes are TRBV15 and TRBJ2-1, with TRBD1 matching over 7 bases. CDR1 and CDR2 from the germline V gene are LNHNV and YYDKDF (reference sequence). The CDR3 is 13 residues long. The trim removed 6 bases at V and 10 bases at J, leaving 9 bases unmatched. The CDR3 region has the DNA TGTGCCACCAGGATAGACAGGGCAGGCGAGCAGTTCTTC. Translation gives CATRIDRAGEQFF.

This chain connects TRBV12-3 or TRBV12-4 to TRBJ2-2; 7 nucleotides align to TRBD1. The CDR3 is 14 residues long. V was clipped by 5 bases and J by 8 bases; unmatched bases: 8. In DNA form, the CDR3 reads TGTGCCAGCAGTCACAGGGGTGTATCTGGGGAGCTGTTTTTT. Its translation: CASSHRGVSGELFF.

This clonotype was seen a handful of times. As the CDR3 is not closed by the conserved phenylalanine or tryptophan, this likely results from a read error. V and J are TRBV11-3 and TRBJ2-5; D possibly corresponds to TRBD2 (6 bases). CDR3 size: 15 residues. Germline loops: CDR1 SGHNT, CDR2 YENEEA. V was trimmed by 6 bases and J by 6 bases, leaving 20 bases between them. As DNA, the CDR3 is TGTGCCAGCAGTTTTAAACCCGGGGGTCGAAAGACCCAGTACCTC. This encodes CASSFKPGGRKTQYL.

The chain combines TRBV7-3 with TRBJ2-5; weak D call: TRBD2 (5 bases). The CDR3 runs to 14 residues. V lost 3 bases and J lost 0, with 8 bases in between. Germline loops: CDR1 SGHTA, CDR2 FQGTGA. The CDR3 protein is CASSFDGNQETQYF. CDR3 nucleotides: TGTGCCAGCAGCTTTGACGGGAACCAAGAGACCCAGTACTTC.

This chain connects TRBV20-1 to TRBJ1-4; D possibly corresponds to TRBD1 (6 bases). Germline assignment: CDR1 DFQATT and CDR2 SNEGSKA (reference sequence). The CDR3 sequence is 14 residues long. V was shortened by 1 base and J by 0 bases, with 6 bases between the two germline ends. CDR3 loop: CSARGTATNEKLFF. The DNA for the CDR3 is TGCAGTGCTAGAGGGACAGCAACTAATGAAAAACTGTTTTTT.

As for this clonotype: This may be a read error, as it is one base from a much larger clone. V gene TRBV6-2 or TRBV6-3 combines with J gene TRBJ2-7; D is unresolved. This CDR3 is 11 amino acids long. Per the germline V gene, CDR1 is MNHEY and CDR2 is SVGEGT. The CDR3 region is CASSHSLEQYF. Here the CDR3 DNA reads TGTGCCAGCAGTCACTCGCTAGAGCAGTACTTC.

This clonotype was seen ten or more times. CDR3 DNA sequence: TGTGCCAGCAGTCCCGCCGGGACAGCGATAGACACCATATATTTT. This translates into CASSPAGTAIDTIYF. V and J are TRBV6-2 or TRBV6-3 and TRBJ1-3, with TRBD1 identical over 7 bases. V lost 5 bases to trimming and J lost 8 bases; unmatched junction nucleotides: 12. Germline CDR1 reads MNHEY; CDR2 reads SVGEGT. The CDR3 is 15 residues long.

This clonotype is categorized as medium-sized. The chain uses TRBV7-2 and TRBJ2-7, with 7 positions matching TRBD2. This CDR3 is 13 amino acids long. With 1 base clipped from V and 9 bases from J, the junction kept 6 bases outside the gene matches. The germline CDR1 and CDR2 sequences are SGHTA and FQGNSA. CDR3 in DNA: TGTGCCAGCAGCTTAGGGCGCGGGAGTGGGCAGTACTTC. It codes for CASSLGRGSGQYF.

The chain employs TRBV9 and TRBJ1-3, with a weak D call TRBD1 (5 bases). Germline values: CDR1 SGDLS, CDR2 YYNGEE. Trimming stripped 4 bases from V and 14 bases from J, with 25 bases between. The CDR3 runs 15 residues. As DNA, the CDR3 is TGTGCCAGCAGCCCCGGCAGGGTGGCTGTAAACACACTATATTTT. As protein: CASSPGRVAVNTLYF.

In regard to this clonotype: A junction boundary mismatches the germline segment, possibly from a read error. This CDR3 reads CVSSQDYRGREQYF. CDR3 coding DNA: TGTGTCAGCAGCCAAGATTATAGGGGGCGCGAGCAGTACTTC. V usage is TRBV3-1 and J usage is TRBJ2-7; 7 bases agree with TRBD1. Germline-derived CDR1 and CDR2 are LGHDT and YNNKEL (reference sequence). The CDR3 runs 14 residues.